These 21 T cell receptor beta chains share one sample of origin, sequenced in a study of blood T cells in healthy people across ages. Alongside a J-beta primer mix, a sample-barcoded 5' primer served in a second PCR lasting about 7 to 11 cycles. TCRdb recomputed calls from the 5' RACE reads with MiXCR, one row per CDR3 protein. The sample consists of 1.5 million to 2 million distinct CDR3 sequences, 28% of them appearing once. Sequencing was done on a sample of blood. The receptors derive from a woman aged 25-40 years in good health.

This clonotype was observed many times. This rearrangement joins TRBV10-2 to TRBJ2-7; possibly TRBD2 for D (5 bases). Trimming removed 4 bases from V and 0 bases from J, with 10 bases in between. Germline V gene data show CDR1 as WSHSY and CDR2 as SAAADI. This CDR3 is 14 amino acids long. The CDR3 nucleotides read TGCGCCAGCAGTGCCGGGATCATCTCCTACGAGCAGTACTTC. As protein: CASSAGIISYEQYF.

This clonotype has just a few counts. The chain combines TRBV20-1 with TRBJ1-5; D is possibly TRBD1 (5 bases). The germline gives CDR1 DFQATT, CDR2 SNEGSKA (reference sequence). V was clipped by 3 bases and J by 0 bases, with 12 bases between them. This CDR3 contains 15 residues. The CDR3 loop is CSARSGEISNQPQHF. The DNA of the CDR3 is TGCAGTGCTAGGTCGGGGGAGATTAGCAATCAGCCCCAGCATTTT.

This clonotype has more than one count but fewer than ten. The chain is built from TRBV5-1 and TRBJ2-7; 11 bases agree with TRBD1. The CDR3 consists of 19 residues. CDR1 and CDR2 from the germline V gene are SGHRS and YFSETQ. V dropped 0 bases and J dropped 3; count of bases not matched to a gene: 14. For the CDR3, the DNA is TGCGCCAGCAGCTTGGGAGTTCTCGGGACAGGGGGGGACCACTACGAGCAGTACTTC. Encoded protein: CASSLGVLGTGGDHYEQYF.

J is TRBJ1-2 and V is TRBV30, with D tentatively TRBD1 (5 bases). This CDR3 is 15 amino acids long. Trimming cost V 0 bases and J 7 bases, with 18 bases left between them. CDR1 is GTSNPN and CDR2 is SVGIG in the germline V gene (reference sequence). The CDR3 coding sequence is TGTGCCTGGAGTGTTACGGGACTCCTGAGGGGTGGCTACACCTTC. Translation gives CAWSVTGLLRGGYTF.

This clonotype was seen only a few times. The chain joins TRBV11-2 to TRBJ2-4; the match to TRBD1 covers 8 bases. V was clipped by 5 bases and J by 13 bases; unmatched bases: 19. The germline gives CDR1 SGHAT, CDR2 FQNNGV. The CDR3 is 16 amino acids. CDR3 amino acids: CASSQNPGTGQGGQYF. DNA for the CDR3: TGTGCCAGCAGCCAAAATCCCGGGACAGGACAAGGTGGGCAGTACTTC. The variable domain in full, with the rest retrieved from reference TRBV11-2 and TRBJ2-4, is EAGVAQSPRYKIIEKRQSVAFWCNPISGHATLYWYQQILGQGPKLLIQFQNNGVVDDSQLPKDRFSAERLKGVDSTLKIQPAKLEDSAVYLCASSQNPGTGQGGQYFGAGTRLSVL.

This clonotype was seen only a few times. The chain carries TRBV5-1 and TRBJ2-1, with 10 bases identical to TRBD2. Germline CDR1 and CDR2: SGHRS and YFSETQ. This CDR3 has 18 residues. With 0 bases clipped from V and 8 bases from J, the junction kept 14 bases outside the gene matches. The CDR3 DNA is TGCGCCAGCAGCTTGGCGATGAGCGGGGGGGCGACGTTCGATGAGCAGTTCTTC. Translation gives CASSLAMSGGATFDEQFF.

About this clonotype itself: A much larger clone lies a single base off, so this may be a read error. The CDR3 nucleotides are TGTGTCAGCAGGCCCCCGGGGGCAGGGGGGAGCAATGAGCAGTTCTTC. Its protein is CVSRPPGAGGSNEQFF. V gene TRBV28 combines with J gene TRBJ2-1, with D maybe TRBD1 (7 bases). This CDR3 has 16 amino acids. Per germline, CDR1 MDHEN and CDR2 SYDVKM.

This chain connects TRBV20-1 to TRBJ1-1; maybe TRBD1 (5 bases). Germline loops: CDR1 DFQATT, CDR2 SNEGSKA (reference sequence). The V gene lost 0 bases and the J gene lost 8 bases, with 10 bases spanning the gap. CDR3 length: 12 residues. The CDR3, as DNA: TGCAGTGCTAGAGAGGGACGGTCAGAAGCTTTCTTT. It translates to CSAREGRSEAFF.

In this sample, this clonotype turned up a few times. The rearrangement joins TRBV5-1 to TRBJ1-5; the D is unclear. This CDR3 region has 15 residues. CDR1 and CDR2 from the germline V gene are SGHRS and YFSETQ. Trimming stripped 4 bases from V and 5 bases from J, with 16 bases between. CDR3 sequence: CASSLSGSGDQPQHF. The CDR3 DNA follows: TGCGCCAGCAGCCTCTCGGGCAGCGGAGATCAGCCCCAGCATTTT.

This clonotype has a handful of counts. V is TRBV28 and J is TRBJ2-1; D is ambiguous. The CDR3 extends over 12 amino acids. Germline V gives CDR1 MDHEN, CDR2 SYDVKM. Trimming removed 6 bases from V and 7 bases from J, with 10 bases in between. The CDR3 region has the DNA TGTGCCAGCAGCGTAGATAAGAATGAGCAGTTCTTC. This codes for CASSVDKNEQFF.

This chain links TRBV20-1 with TRBJ2-7, with D possibly TRBD2 on 5 matching bases. The CDR3 runs 14 residues. The V and J ends lost 7 bases and 4 bases respectively, with 20 bases between them. The germline V gene encodes CDR1 DFQATT and CDR2 SNEGSKA (reference sequence). The DNA for the CDR3 is TGCAGTGTGCCCAAGCCCGGAGGCTTTTACGAGCAGTACTTC. Its protein product is CSVPKPGGFYEQYF.

This clonotype was counted ten times or more. The chain joins TRBV20-1 to TRBJ2-5, with D tentatively TRBD2 (5 bases). Germline CDR1 reads DFQATT; CDR2 reads SNEGSKA (reference sequence). The V end was cut by 3 bases, the J end by 1 base, with 15 bases between. The length of the CDR3 is 15 residues. CDR3 protein: CSARGSTRAQETQYF. CDR3 DNA sequence: TGCAGTGCTAGGGGATCCACGAGGGCCCAAGAGACCCAGTACTTC.

This clonotype has at least ten counts. The chain links TRBV12-3 or TRBV12-4 to TRBJ2-7; D is unresolved. Between the trimmed V and J ends, which lost 6 bases and 6 bases, there was a span of 12 bases. CDR3 length equals 12 residues. The CDR3 DNA reads TGTGCCAGCAGGCGTAATCAACTCGAGCAGTACTTC. Translating it yields CASRRNQLEQYF.

This clonotype was counted a single time. This could be a read error, since a much larger clone is one nucleotide away. DNA of the CDR3: TGTGCCAGCAGCCAAGATTGGGGCGGGACGATCAATGAGCAGTACTTC. Protein sequence: CASSQDWGGTINEQYF. The chain employs TRBV14 and TRBJ2-5; TRBD2 is a possible D gene (6 bases). Trimming cost V 0 bases and J 11 bases, with 22 bases left between them. The CDR3 spans 16 residues. Germline assignment: CDR1 SGHDN and CDR2 FVKESK.

V is TRBV5-4 and J is TRBJ2-7; 7 bases align to TRBD2. V lost 3 bases and J lost 0; bases outside the gene matches: 6. The CDR3 loop spans 15 amino acids. The germline gives CDR1 SGHNT, CDR2 YYREEE (reference sequence). The CDR3 sequence is CASSYRDYSSYEQYF. Here the CDR3 DNA reads TGTGCCAGCAGCTACCGGGACTATAGCTCCTACGAGCAGTACTTC.

This clonotype was found many times. V usage is TRBV20-1 and J usage is TRBJ2-1; D remains ambiguous. V lost 5 bases and J lost 3, with 8 bases in between. The germline CDR1 and CDR2 sequences are DFQATT and SNEGSKA (reference sequence). This CDR3 comprises 12 residues. The CDR3 sequence: CSAAPLYNEQFF. In nucleotides, the CDR3 is TGCAGTGCTGCCCCCCTCTACAATGAGCAGTTCTTC.

This clonotype was counted many times. The chain links TRBV20-1 to TRBJ2-7; D gene ambiguous. CDR1 is DFQATT and CDR2 is SNEGSKA in the germline V gene (reference sequence). The CDR3 loop spans 13 amino acids. Deletions cut 5 bases from V and 2 bases from J, with 13 bases between. In DNA, the CDR3 is TGCAGTGCTGAGTCAGGTTTTACCTACGAGCAGTACTTC. Its translation is CSAESGFTYEQYF.

This clonotype came up many times. The chain uses TRBV10-3 and TRBJ2-5, with D perhaps TRBD2 (7 bases). This CDR3 comprises 17 residues. Germline CDR1 is ENHRY and CDR2 is SYGVKD. Trimming cost V 6 bases and J 0 bases, with 20 bases left between them. CDR3 sequence reads: CAIRQEGGSGYQETQYF. The DNA of the CDR3 is TGTGCCATCAGACAGGAGGGGGGTAGCGGGTACCAAGAGACCCAGTACTTC.

The chain recombines TRBV19 with TRBJ1-1; D possibly corresponds to TRBD1 (6 bases). Trimming removed 3 bases from V and 6 bases from J, with 14 bases in between. The CDR3 consists of 14 residues. From germline, CDR1 is LNHDA and CDR2 SQIVND (reference sequence). The CDR3 region is CASSITGSSAEAFF. CDR3 nucleotide sequence: TGTGCCAGTAGTATCACAGGGAGCTCGGCTGAAGCTTTCTTT.

This chain joins TRBV9 and TRBJ1-1, with 9 bases lining up with TRBD1. The CDR3 is 17 residues long. V lost 4 bases to trimming and J lost 1 base; unmatched junction nucleotides: 11. Germline V lookup: CDR1 SGDLS, CDR2 YYNGEE. CDR3 residues: CASSPRTGGSGNTEAFF. CDR3 coding DNA: TGTGCCAGCAGCCCGCGAACAGGGGGCTCGGGGAACACTGAAGCTTTCTTT.

V and J are TRBV10-1 and TRBJ2-5; D is possibly TRBD2 (5 bases). V lost 4 bases and J 2 bases, leaving 11 bases between the germline ends. CDR3 length equals 14 residues. Germline lookup yields CDR1 WNHNN and CDR2 SYGVQD (reference sequence). In DNA, the CDR3 is TGCGCCAGCAGTGCGGTCCGGGGACAAGAGACCCAGTACTTC. Translating it yields CASSAVRGQETQYF.